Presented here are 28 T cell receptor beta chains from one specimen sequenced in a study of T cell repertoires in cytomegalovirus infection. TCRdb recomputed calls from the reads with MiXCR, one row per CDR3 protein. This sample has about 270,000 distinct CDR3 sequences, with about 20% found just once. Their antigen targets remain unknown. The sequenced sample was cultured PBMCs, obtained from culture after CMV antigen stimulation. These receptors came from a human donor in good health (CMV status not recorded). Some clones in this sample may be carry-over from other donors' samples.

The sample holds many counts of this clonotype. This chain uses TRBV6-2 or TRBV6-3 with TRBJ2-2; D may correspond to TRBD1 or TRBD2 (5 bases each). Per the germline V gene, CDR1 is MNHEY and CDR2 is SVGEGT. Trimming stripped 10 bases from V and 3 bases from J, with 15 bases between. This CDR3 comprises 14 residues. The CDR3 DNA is TGTGCCACTTCGGGGCAGGGAGACACCGGGGAGCTGTTTTTT. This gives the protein CATSGQGDTGELFF.

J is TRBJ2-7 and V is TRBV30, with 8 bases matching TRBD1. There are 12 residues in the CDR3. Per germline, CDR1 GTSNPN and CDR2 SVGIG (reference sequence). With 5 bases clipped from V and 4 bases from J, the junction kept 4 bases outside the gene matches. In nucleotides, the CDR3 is TGTGCCTGGGCCGGGACAGGATACGAGCAGTACTTC. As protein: CAWAGTGYEQYF. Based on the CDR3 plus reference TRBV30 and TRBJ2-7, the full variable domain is SQTIHQWPATLVQPVGSPLSLECTVEGTSNPNLYWYRQAAGRGLQLLFYSVGIGQISSEVPQNLSASRPQDRQFILSSKKLLLSDSGFYLCAWAGTGYEQYFGPGTRLTVT.

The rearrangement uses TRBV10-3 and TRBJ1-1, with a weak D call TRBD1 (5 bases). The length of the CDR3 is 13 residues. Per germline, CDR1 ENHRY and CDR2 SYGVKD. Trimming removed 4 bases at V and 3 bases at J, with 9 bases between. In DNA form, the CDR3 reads TGTGCCATCAGTGGTCAGGGTCACACTGAAGCTTTCTTT. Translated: CAISGQGHTEAFF.

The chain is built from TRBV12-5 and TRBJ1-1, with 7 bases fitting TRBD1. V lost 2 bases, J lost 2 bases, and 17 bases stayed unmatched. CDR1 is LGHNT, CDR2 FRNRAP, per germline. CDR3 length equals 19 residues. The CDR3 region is CASGLRAVWDRGDNTEAFF. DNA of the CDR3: TGTGCTAGTGGTTTGAGGGCAGTGTGGGACAGAGGGGATAACACTGAAGCTTTCTTT.

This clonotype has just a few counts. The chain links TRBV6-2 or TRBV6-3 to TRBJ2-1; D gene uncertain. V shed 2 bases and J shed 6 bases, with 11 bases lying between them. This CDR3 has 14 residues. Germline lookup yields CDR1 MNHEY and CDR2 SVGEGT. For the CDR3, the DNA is TGTGCCAGCAGTTACGCGACCGTCGCCAATGAGCAGTTCTTC. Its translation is CASSYATVANEQFF.

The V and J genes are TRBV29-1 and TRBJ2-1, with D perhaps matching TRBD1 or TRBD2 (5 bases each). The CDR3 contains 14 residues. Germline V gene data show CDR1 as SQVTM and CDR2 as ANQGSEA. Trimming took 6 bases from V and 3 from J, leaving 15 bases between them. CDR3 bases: TGCAGCGTGGGGACCGCCGTTAGCTACAATGAGCAGTTCTTC. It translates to CSVGTAVSYNEQFF.

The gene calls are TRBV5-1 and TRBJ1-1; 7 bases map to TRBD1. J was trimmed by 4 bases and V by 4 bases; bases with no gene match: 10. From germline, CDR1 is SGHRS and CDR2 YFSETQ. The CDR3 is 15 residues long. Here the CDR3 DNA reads TGCGCCAGCAGCCCACCTCGACAGGGCGGCACTGAAGCTTTCTTT. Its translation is CASSPPRQGGTEAFF.

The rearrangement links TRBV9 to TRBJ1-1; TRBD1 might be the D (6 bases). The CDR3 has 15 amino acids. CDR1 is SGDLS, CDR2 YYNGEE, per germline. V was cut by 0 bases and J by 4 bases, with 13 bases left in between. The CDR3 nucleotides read TGTGCCAGCAGCGTAGAAGGGGGTTTCGGCACTGAAGCTTTCTTT. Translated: CASSVEGGFGTEAFF.

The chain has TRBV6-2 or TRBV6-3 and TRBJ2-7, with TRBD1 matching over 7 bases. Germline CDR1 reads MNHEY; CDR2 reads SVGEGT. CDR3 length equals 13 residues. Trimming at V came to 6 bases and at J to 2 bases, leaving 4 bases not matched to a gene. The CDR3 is CASRRTGAYEQYV. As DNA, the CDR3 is TGTGCCAGCAGGAGGACAGGAGCCTACGAGCAGTACGTC.

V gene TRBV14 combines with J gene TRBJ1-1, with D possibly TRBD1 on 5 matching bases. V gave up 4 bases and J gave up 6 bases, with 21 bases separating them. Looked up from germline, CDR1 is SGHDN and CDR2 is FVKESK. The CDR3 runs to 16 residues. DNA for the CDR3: TGTGCCAGCAGCCGAGGGGACGGGGGGTCCTGGGCTGAAGCTTTCTTT. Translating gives CASSRGDGGSWAEAFF. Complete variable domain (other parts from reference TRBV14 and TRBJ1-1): EAGVTQFPSHSVIEKGQTVTLRCDPISGHDNLYWYRRVMGKEIKFLLHFVKESKQDESGMPNNRFLAERTGGTYSTLKVQPAELEDSGVYFCASSRGDGGSWAEAFFGQGTRLTVV.

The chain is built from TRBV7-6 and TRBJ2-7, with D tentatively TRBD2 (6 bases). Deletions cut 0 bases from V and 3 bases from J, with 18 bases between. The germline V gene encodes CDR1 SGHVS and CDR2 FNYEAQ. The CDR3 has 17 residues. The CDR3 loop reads CASSLAGTDLHYYEQYF. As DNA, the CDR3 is TGTGCCAGCAGCTTAGCGGGGACTGACCTCCACTACTACGAGCAGTACTTC.

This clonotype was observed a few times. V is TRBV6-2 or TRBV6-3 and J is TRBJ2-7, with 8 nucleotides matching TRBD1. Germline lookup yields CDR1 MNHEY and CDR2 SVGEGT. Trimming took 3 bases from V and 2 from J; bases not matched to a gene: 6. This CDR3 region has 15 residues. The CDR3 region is CASSYPGTGAYEQYV. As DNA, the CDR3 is TGTGCCAGCAGTTATCCCGGGACAGGTGCCTACGAGCAGTACGTC.

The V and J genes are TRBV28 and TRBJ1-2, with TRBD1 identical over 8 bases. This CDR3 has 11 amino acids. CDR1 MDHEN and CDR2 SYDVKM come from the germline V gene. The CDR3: CKAGQDYGYTF. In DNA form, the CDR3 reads TGTAAGGCGGGACAGGATTATGGCTACACCTTC.

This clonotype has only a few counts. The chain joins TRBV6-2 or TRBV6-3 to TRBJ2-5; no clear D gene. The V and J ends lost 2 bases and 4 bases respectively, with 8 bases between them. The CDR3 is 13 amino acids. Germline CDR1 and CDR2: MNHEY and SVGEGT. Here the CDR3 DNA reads TGTGCCAGCAGTTACAGGCGAGGAGAGACCCAGTACTTC. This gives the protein CASSYRRGETQYF.

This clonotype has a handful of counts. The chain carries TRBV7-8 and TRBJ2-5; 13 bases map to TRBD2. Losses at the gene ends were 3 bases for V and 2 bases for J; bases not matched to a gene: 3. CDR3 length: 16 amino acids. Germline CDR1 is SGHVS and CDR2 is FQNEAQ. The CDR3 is CASSFGTSGDQETQYF. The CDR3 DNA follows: TGTGCCAGCAGCTTCGGGACTAGCGGGGATCAAGAGACCCAGTACTTC.

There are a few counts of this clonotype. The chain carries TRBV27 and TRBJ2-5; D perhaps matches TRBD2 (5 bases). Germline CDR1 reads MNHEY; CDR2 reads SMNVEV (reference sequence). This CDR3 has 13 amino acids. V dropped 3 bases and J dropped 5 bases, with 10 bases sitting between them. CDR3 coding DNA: TGTGCCAGCAGTTTCTGGTCGGGGGAGACCCAGTACTTC. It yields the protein CASSFWSGETQYF.

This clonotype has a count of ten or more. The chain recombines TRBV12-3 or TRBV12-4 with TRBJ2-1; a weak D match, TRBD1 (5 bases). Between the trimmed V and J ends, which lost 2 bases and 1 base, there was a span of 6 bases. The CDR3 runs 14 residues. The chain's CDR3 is CASSLQGSYNEQFF. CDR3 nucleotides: TGTGCCAGCAGTTTACAGGGTTCCTACAATGAGCAGTTCTTC.

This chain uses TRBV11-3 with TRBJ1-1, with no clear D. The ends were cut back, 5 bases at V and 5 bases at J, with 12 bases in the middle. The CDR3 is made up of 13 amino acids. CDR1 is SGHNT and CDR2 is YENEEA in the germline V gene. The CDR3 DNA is TGTGCCAGCAGCGAGGTATCGGGGACTGAAGCTTTCTTT. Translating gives CASSEVSGTEAFF.

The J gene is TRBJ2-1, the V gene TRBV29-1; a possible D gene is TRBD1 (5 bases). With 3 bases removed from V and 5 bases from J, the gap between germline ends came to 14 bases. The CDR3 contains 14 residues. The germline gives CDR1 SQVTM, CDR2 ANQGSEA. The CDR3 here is CSVDRPGWDNEQFF. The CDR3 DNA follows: TGCAGCGTTGATAGGCCAGGGTGGGACAATGAGCAGTTCTTC.

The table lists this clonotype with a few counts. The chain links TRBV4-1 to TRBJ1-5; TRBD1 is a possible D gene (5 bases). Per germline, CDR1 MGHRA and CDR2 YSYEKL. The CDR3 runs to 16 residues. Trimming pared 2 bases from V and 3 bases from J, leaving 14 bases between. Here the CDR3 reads CASSQSGTEPNQPQHF. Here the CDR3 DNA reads TGCGCCAGCAGCCAATCCGGGACGGAACCCAATCAGCCCCAGCATTTT.

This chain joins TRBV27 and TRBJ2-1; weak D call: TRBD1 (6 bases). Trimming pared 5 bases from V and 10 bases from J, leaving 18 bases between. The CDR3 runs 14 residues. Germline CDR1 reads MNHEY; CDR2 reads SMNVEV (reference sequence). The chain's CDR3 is CASSLQGPDGEQFF. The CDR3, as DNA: TGTGCCAGCAGTCTACAGGGACCTGATGGGGAGCAGTTCTTC.

CDR3 loop: CSVATSGYNEQFF. Here the CDR3 DNA reads TGCAGCGTTGCGACTAGCGGCTACAATGAGCAGTTCTTC. The V call is TRBV29-1, the J call TRBJ2-1, with TRBD2 identical over 9 bases. Looked up from germline, CDR1 is SQVTM and CDR2 is ANQGSEA. CDR3 length: 13 residues. Germline trimming cut 4 bases from V and 3 bases from J; bases unmatched to any gene: 1.

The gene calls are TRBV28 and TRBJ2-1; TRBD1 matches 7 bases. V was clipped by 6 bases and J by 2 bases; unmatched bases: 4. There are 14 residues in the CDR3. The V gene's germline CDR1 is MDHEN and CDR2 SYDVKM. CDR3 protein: CASRTGQTYNEQFF. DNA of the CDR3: TGTGCCAGCAGGACAGGGCAGACCTACAATGAGCAGTTCTTC.

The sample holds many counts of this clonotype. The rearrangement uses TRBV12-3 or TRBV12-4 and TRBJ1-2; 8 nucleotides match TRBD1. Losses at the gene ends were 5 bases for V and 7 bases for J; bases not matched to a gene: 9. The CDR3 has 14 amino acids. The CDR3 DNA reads TGTGCCAGCAGTCCTACCCAGGGGGCGCGTGGCTACACCTTC. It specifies CASSPTQGARGYTF.

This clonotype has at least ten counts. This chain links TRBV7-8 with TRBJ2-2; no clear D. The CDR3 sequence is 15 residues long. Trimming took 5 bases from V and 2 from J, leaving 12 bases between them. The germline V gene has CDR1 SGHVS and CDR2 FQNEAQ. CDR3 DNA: TGTGCCAGCAGCCACGACCCTTCTAACACCGGGGAGCTGTTTTTT. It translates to CASSHDPSNTGELFF.

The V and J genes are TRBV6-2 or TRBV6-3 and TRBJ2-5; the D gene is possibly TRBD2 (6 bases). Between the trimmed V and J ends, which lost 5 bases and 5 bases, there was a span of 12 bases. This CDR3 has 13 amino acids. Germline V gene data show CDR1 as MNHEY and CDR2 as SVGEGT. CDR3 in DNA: TGTGCCAGCAGTCAGACTAGGGGTGAGACCCAGTACTTC. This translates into CASSQTRGETQYF.

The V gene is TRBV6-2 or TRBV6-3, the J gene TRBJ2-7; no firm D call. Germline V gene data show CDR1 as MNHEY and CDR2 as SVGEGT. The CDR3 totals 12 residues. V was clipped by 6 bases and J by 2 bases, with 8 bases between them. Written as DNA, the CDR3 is TGTGCCAGCAGCTGGGATGCCTACGAGCAGTACGTC. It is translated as CASSWDAYEQYV.

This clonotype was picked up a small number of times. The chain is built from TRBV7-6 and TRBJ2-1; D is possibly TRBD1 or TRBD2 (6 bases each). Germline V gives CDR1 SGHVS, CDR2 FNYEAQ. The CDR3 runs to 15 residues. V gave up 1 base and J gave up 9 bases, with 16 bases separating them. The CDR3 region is CASSLGGAGSGEQFF. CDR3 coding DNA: TGTGCCAGCAGCTTAGGGGGGGCAGGGTCGGGTGAGCAGTTCTTC.